These 27 T cell receptor beta chains share one sample of origin, sequenced in a study of cytomegalovirus exposure and HLA in healthy donors. This PCR relied on a set of 60 Vbeta primers and 13 Jbeta primers. Profiled with immunoSEQ multiplex PCR; TCRdb holds only in-frame clones, not every one. The table has about 120,000 clones, approximately 78% seen once. Sequencing was performed on PBMCs. The receptors were gathered from a man aged 25 to 40 in good health and CMV-seropositive.

The V call is TRBV27, the J call TRBJ1-2; a possible D gene is TRBD1 (5 bases). The V and J ends lost 2 bases and 2 bases respectively, with 12 bases between them. Germline CDR1 MNHEY, CDR2 SMNVEV (reference sequence). CDR3 size: 15 residues. The CDR3 DNA reads as TGTGCCAGCAGTTTAAGGTCAGGGATAAACTATGGCTACACCTTC. Protein product: CASSLRSGINYGYTF.

The chain combines TRBV7-9 with TRBJ2-1; TRBD1 might be the D (5 bases). V lost 2 bases and J 7 bases, leaving 15 bases between the germline ends. This CDR3 contains 15 residues. The V gene's germline CDR1 is SEHNR and CDR2 FQNEAQ (reference sequence). CDR3 loop: CASSLFSGFGNEQFF. The CDR3 region has the DNA TGTGCCAGCAGCTTATTCTCAGGGTTTGGGAATGAGCAGTTCTTC.

This clone was seen a handful of times. The chain has TRBV27 and TRBJ2-1, with D hard to call. V was clipped by 4 bases and J by 0 bases, with 4 bases between them. The V gene's germline CDR1 is MNHEY and CDR2 SMNVEV (reference sequence). The CDR3 consists of 13 residues. The CDR3 DNA sequence: TGTGCCAGCAGTTACAGCTCCTACAATGAGCAGTTCTTC. Its translation is CASSYSSYNEQFF.

This clone has only a few counts. The chain joins TRBV5-1 to TRBJ2-7; D not certain. V dropped 0 bases and J dropped 6 bases, with 10 bases sitting between them. The CDR3 contains 13 residues. Germline CDR1 is SGHRS and CDR2 is YFSETQ. The CDR3 DNA reads TGCGCCAGCAGCTTGGACCCTGAGGCCGAGCAGTACTTC. This translates into CASSLDPEAEQYF. The full variable domain, rest sourced from reference TRBV5-1 and TRBJ2-7, is KAGVTQTPRYLIKTRGQQVTLSCSPISGHRSVSWYQQTPGQGLQFLFEYFSETQRNKGNFPGRFSGRQFSNSRSEMNVSTLELGDSALYLCASSLDPEAEQYFGPGTRLTVT.

J is TRBJ2-7 and V is TRBV5-4, with D possibly matching TRBD2 (5 bases). The CDR3 runs to 12 residues. With 4 bases removed from V and 6 bases from J, the gap between germline ends came to 11 bases. Germline CDR1 reads SGHNT; CDR2 reads YYREEE (reference sequence). This chain's CDR3 is CASSITSAEQYF. The DNA of the CDR3 is TGTGCCAGCAGCATAACTAGTGCCGAGCAGTACTTC.

The chain employs TRBV4-3 and TRBJ2-1; TRBD1 might be the D (6 bases). The germline V gene encodes CDR1 LGHNA and CDR2 YSLEER. V dropped 2 bases and J dropped 2 bases, with 10 bases sitting between them. There are 15 residues in the CDR3. The CDR3 is CASSQRQETYNEQFF. CDR3 nucleotide sequence: TGCGCCAGCAGCCAACGACAGGAGACCTACAATGAGCAGTTCTTC.

The chain is built from TRBV29-1 and TRBJ2-6, with D tentatively TRBD1 (6 bases). Germline V CDR1 and CDR2: SQVTM, ANQGSEA. Trimming took off 3 bases at V and 2 bases at J, with 11 bases between the two ends. CDR3 length: 15 residues. The CDR3 region has the DNA TGCAGCGTTGATGCAACAGGGACTGGGGCCAACGTCCTGACTTTC. Its translation: CSVDATGTGANVLTF.

The J gene is TRBJ2-1, the V gene TRBV6-5, with a tentative D call TRBD2 (6 bases). Germline lookup yields CDR1 MNHEY and CDR2 SVGAGI. The V gene lost 6 bases and the J gene lost 14 bases, with 14 bases spanning the gap. CDR3 size: 11 residues. CDR3 loop: CASRLGGVEFF. Written as DNA, the CDR3 is TGTGCCAGCAGGTTGGGGGGAGTCGAGTTCTTC.

The V call is TRBV29-1, the J call TRBJ2-2; D may be TRBD1 (6 bases). This CDR3 is 13 amino acids long. Deletions cut 7 bases from V and 6 bases from J, with 15 bases between. Germline V gene sequence: CDR1 SQVTM, CDR2 ANQGSEA. The CDR3 spells CSALLQGSGELFF. In DNA, the CDR3 is TGCAGCGCGCTCCTACAGGGCTCCGGGGAGCTGTTTTTT.

This chain joins TRBV6-1 and TRBJ1-1, with no clear D. The CDR3 runs to 13 residues. Germline CDR1 is MNHNS and CDR2 is SASEGT. The V and J ends lost 7 bases and 4 bases respectively, with 13 bases between them. The CDR3 sequence is CASKVWEGTEAFF. As DNA, the CDR3 is TGTGCCAGCAAGGTATGGGAGGGCACTGAAGCTTTCTTT.

V gene TRBV27 combines with J gene TRBJ2-7, with 8 positions matching TRBD2. V trimming: 0 bases; J trimming: 3 bases; junction bases outside the gene matches: 4. Per germline, CDR1 MNHEY and CDR2 SMNVEV (reference sequence). CDR3 length: 15 residues. The chain's CDR3 is CASSLSSGGFYEQYF. The CDR3 nucleotides read TGTGCCAGCAGTTTATCGAGCGGGGGATTCTACGAGCAGTACTTC.

J is TRBJ2-7 and V is TRBV30; 14 bases align to TRBD2. CDR3 length equals 17 residues. Germline CDR1 is GTSNPN and CDR2 is SVGIG (reference sequence). Trimming at V came to 5 bases and at J to 3 bases, leaving 12 bases not matched to a gene. In nucleotides, the CDR3 is TGTGCCTGGGGGCGATTAAGCGGGACTAGCGGGAGCTACGAGCAGTACTTC. Protein: CAWGRLSGTSGSYEQYF.

The V gene is TRBV9, the J gene TRBJ2-3; no firm D call. This CDR3 is built from 13 residues. CDR1 and CDR2 from the germline V gene are SGDLS and YYNGEE. The V end lost 2 bases, the J end lost 3 bases, and 7 bases lay between the germline ends. The CDR3 here is CASSVLTTDTQYF. CDR3 DNA sequence: TGTGCCAGCAGCGTCCTGACTACAGATACGCAGTATTTT.

This clone has a handful of counts. The chain employs TRBV4-2 and TRBJ2-7; possible D gene TRBD2, 6 bases. The ends were cut back, 0 bases at V and 0 bases at J, with 9 bases in the middle. Germline CDR1 reads LGHNA; CDR2 reads YNFKEQ. This CDR3 is 15 amino acids long. The CDR3 DNA is TGTGCCAGCAGCCAAGATAGGACTACCTCCTACGAGCAGTACTTC. As protein: CASSQDRTTSYEQYF.

The CDR3 loop is CASSLFSGIGGSYEQYF. CDR3 nucleotides: TGCGCCAGCAGCTTGTTTAGCGGGATTGGTGGGTCCTACGAGCAGTACTTC. The chain couples TRBV5-1 to TRBJ2-7; 8 bases line up with TRBD2. CDR1 is SGHRS, CDR2 YFSETQ, per germline. V trimming: 1 base; J trimming: 1 base; junction bases outside the gene matches: 10. CDR3 length: 17 residues.

This chain's CDR3 is CASSLSTGSSYEQYF. The CDR3 DNA follows: TGTGCCAGCAGCCTCTCCACAGGGAGCTCCTACGAGCAGTACTTC. The gene calls are TRBV7-6 and TRBJ2-7, with D perhaps matching TRBD1 (6 bases). From germline, CDR1 is SGHVS and CDR2 FNYEAQ. The CDR3 sequence is 15 residues long. V was cut by 5 bases and J by 0 bases, with 14 bases left in between.

There are a few counts of this clone. The chain links TRBV6-5 to TRBJ2-3; 11 nucleotides match TRBD2. This CDR3 comprises 15 residues. Germline V lookup: CDR1 MNHEY, CDR2 SVGAGI. The V segment lost 5 bases and the J segment 4 bases; nucleotides outside the gene matches: 5. The CDR3 nucleotides read TGTGCCAGCAGTCCAACTAGCGGGAGCCCAGATACGCAGTATTTT. This codes for CASSPTSGSPDTQYF.

The gene calls are TRBV11-2 and TRBJ2-3; 9 bases line up with TRBD1. This CDR3 has 14 residues. Unmatched junction bases numbered 6, after V lost 6 bases and J lost 5 bases. Germline V gene data show CDR1 as SGHAT and CDR2 as FQNNGV. Here the CDR3 DNA reads TGTGCCAGCAGTCGTACAGGGGGCTTAGATACGCAGTATTTT. This translates into CASSRTGGLDTQYF.

This clone was counted between two and nine times. The rearrangement uses TRBV7-2 and TRBJ2-3; D gene ambiguous. CDR3 length: 12 residues. The V gene lost 6 bases and the J gene lost 0 bases, with 4 bases spanning the gap. Germline CDR1 and CDR2: SGHTA and FQGNSA. The CDR3: CASRLSTDTQYF. In nucleotides, the CDR3 is TGTGCCAGCAGACTAAGCACAGATACGCAGTATTTT.

The V gene is TRBV9, the J gene TRBJ1-1; the D gene is possibly TRBD1 (5 bases). Germline values: CDR1 SGDLS, CDR2 YYNGEE. V lost 3 bases to trimming and J lost 4 bases, with 19 bases between them. The CDR3 sequence is 16 residues long. The CDR3 bases are TGTGCCAGCAGCGGCGAGACGGCAGGGCGAGGCACTGAAGCTTTCTTT. As protein: CASSGETAGRGTEAFF. The full variable domain, its missing parts supplied by reference TRBV9 and TRBJ1-1, is DSGVTQTPKHLITATGQRVTLRCSPRSGDLSVYWYQQSLDQGLQFLIQYYNGEERAKGNILERFSAQQFPDLHSELNLSSLELGDSALYFCASSGETAGRGTEAFFGQGTRLTVV.

The chain employs TRBV6-5 and TRBJ1-2; D gene unclear. Deletions cut 5 bases from V and 6 bases from J, with 13 bases between. From germline, CDR1 is MNHEY and CDR2 SVGAGI. This CDR3 has 13 residues. CDR3 loop: CASSPFGVDGYTF. DNA for the CDR3: TGTGCCAGCAGTCCCTTCGGGGTGGATGGCTACACCTTC.

This sequence joins TRBV30 and TRBJ1-5, with 11 positions matching TRBD1. The CDR3 is made up of 13 amino acids. The germline CDR1 and CDR2 sequences are GTSNPN and SVGIG (reference sequence). The ends lost 5 bases at V and 4 bases at J; junction bases unmatched: 1. CDR3 nucleotides: TGTGCCTGGGGGACAGGGGGTAATCAGCCCCAGCATTTT. Residues: CAWGTGGNQPQHF.

This clone was detected once. One end of the junction varies from germline; a read error may be responsible. The rearrangement uses TRBV7-7 and TRBJ2-1, with 11 bases matching TRBD2. CDR1 is SSHAT, CDR2 FNYEAQ, per germline (reference sequence). There are 15 residues in the CDR3. The DNA of the CDR3 is TGTGCTAGCAGCTTAGCTAGCGGGAGGCACAATGAGCAGTTCTTC. Its translation: CASSLASGRHNEQFF.

This chain connects TRBV30 to TRBJ1-1; D uncertain. The germline V and J ends were trimmed by 0 bases and 1 base, with 6 bases remaining between them. CDR1 is GTSNPN, CDR2 SVGIG, per germline (reference sequence). CDR3 length equals 13 residues. CDR3 residues: CAWSVQTNTEAFF. The DNA of the CDR3 is TGTGCCTGGAGTGTACAAACGAACACTGAAGCTTTCTTT.

The J gene is TRBJ2-7, the V gene TRBV5-1; 11 nucleotides line up with TRBD2. The CDR3 has 18 amino acids. Germline lookup yields CDR1 SGHRS and CDR2 YFSETQ. V trimming: 6 bases; J trimming: 6 bases; junction bases outside the gene matches: 20. The CDR3 loop reads CASNLTLQIAGGPGEQYF. The CDR3 DNA reads as TGCGCCAGCAACCTTACCCTCCAGATAGCGGGAGGGCCGGGCGAGCAGTACTTC.

This chain links TRBV5-5 with TRBJ1-3; D gene unclear. Looked up from germline, CDR1 is SGHKS and CDR2 is YYEKEE (reference sequence). This CDR3 is 16 amino acids long. Between the trimmed V and J ends, which lost 5 bases and 1 base, there was a span of 16 bases. This CDR3 reads CASRSGSPRSGNTIYF. The CDR3 DNA reads as TGTGCCAGCAGATCGGGGAGCCCGAGGTCTGGAAACACCATATATTTT.

This rearrangement joins TRBV4-3 to TRBJ2-7; a weak D match, TRBD1 (7 bases). Trimming stripped 3 bases from V and 1 base from J, with 22 bases between. The germline CDR1 and CDR2 sequences are LGHNA and YSLEER. This CDR3 has 18 amino acids. CDR3: CASSQDRQGLFESYEQYF. The CDR3 DNA reads as TGCGCCAGCAGCCAGGACCGACAGGGACTTTTCGAATCCTACGAGCAGTACTTC.